This note documents a single T cell receptor (beta chain) sequence. Its antigen is not identified. This record belongs to a study of blood T cells in healthy people across ages. Whole-study findings and limits: It was the long-lived donors that had more naive CD4+ cells and higher diversity than aged donors.

Each sample yielded at least 6 micrograms of PBMC total RNA. Germline-derived CDR1 and CDR2 are MNHEY and SVGEGT. V was trimmed by 7 bases and J by 0 bases, leaving 16 bases between them. CDR3 length: 15 amino acids. Then a second PCR, running about 7 to 11 cycles, was carried out with a sample-barcoded 5' primer and a J-beta primer mix. The authors tagged each cDNA molecule using a template-switch adaptor with 12 random nucleotides. Each CDR3 protein gets one entry after TCRdb re-called the 5' RACE reads with MiXCR. The table lists some 920,000 distinct CDR3 sequences, 45% to 60% of them singletons. The chain combines TRBV6-2 or TRBV6-3 with TRBJ2-7, with D perhaps matching TRBD1 or TRBD2 (6 bases each). The origin of this receptor is a woman aged 55-70 years in good health. Sequenced input: blood. CDR3 amino acids: CASTNGGHNSYEQYF. DNA of the CDR3: TGTGCCAGCACCAACGGGGGACATAACTCCTACGAGCAGTACTTC.